This note documents a single T cell receptor (beta chain) sequence. Its antigen is unidentified. Produced via immunoSEQ multiplex PCR; TCRdb's table is partial and in-frame only. The table lists about 18,000 clones, around 90% of them singletons. CDR1 is SNHLY and CDR2 is FYNNEI in the germline V gene. The CDR3 has 12 amino acids. V lost 6 bases, J lost 9 bases, and 0 bases stayed unmatched. This specimen comes from a study of T cell clonotyping in hematopoietic cell transplantation. Study results and limitations: Broader posttransplant TCR repertoire diversity was predicted by graft donor and pretransplant recipient Inverse Simpson Index values. Pathologically expanded recipient clonotypes increased progressively from day 30 to day 180 as diversity fell. Without cell sorting, CD4 versus CD8 contributions remain unresolved. At the given depth, recipient repertoires were over 97% de novo clonotypes.

The sequence came from a man between 40 and 49 years old in good health. Some clones in this sample may be carry-over from other donors' samples. This chain joins TRBV2 and TRBJ2-1; 12 bases match TRBD2. Sequencing was performed on peripheral blood mononuclear cells. Here the CDR3 DNA reads TGTGCCAGCAGGGGACTAGCGGGTGAGCAGTTCTTC. It specifies CASRGLAGEQFF.